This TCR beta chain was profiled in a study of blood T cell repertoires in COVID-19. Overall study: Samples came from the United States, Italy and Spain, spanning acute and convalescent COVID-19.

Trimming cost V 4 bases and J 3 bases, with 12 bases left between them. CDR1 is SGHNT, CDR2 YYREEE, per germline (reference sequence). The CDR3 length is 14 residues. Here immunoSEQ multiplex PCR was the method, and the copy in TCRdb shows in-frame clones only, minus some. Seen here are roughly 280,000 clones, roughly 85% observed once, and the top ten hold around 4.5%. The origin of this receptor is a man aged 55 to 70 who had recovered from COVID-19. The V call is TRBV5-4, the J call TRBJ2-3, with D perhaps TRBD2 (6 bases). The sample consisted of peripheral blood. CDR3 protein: CASSIVGGTDTQYF. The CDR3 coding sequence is TGTGCCAGCAGCATTGTAGGAGGGACAGATACGCAGTATTTT.